This is a list of T cell receptor beta chains from one sample in a study of vaccination and CD4 T cells after COVID-19. Their antigen targets remain unknown. TCRdb re-analysed the PCR reads in MiXCR, keeping a single row per CDR3 protein. Seen here are about 19,000 distinct CDR3 sequences, 20% to 25% observed once, and the top ten hold roughly 8.5%. What was sequenced was cultured CD4+ T cells from blood. Every receptor here comes from a human donor with COVID-19. The conserved cysteine and the conserved F or W are not part of the CDR3 here. The order of the fields is V gene, J gene, CDR3 protein.

>TRBV7-2|TRBJ2-1
ASSSQGRVAGDNEQF
>TRBV7-2|TRBJ2-7
ASGRGDAGGEQY
>TRBV18|TRBJ2-5
ASSPMRRETQY
>TRBV5-4|TRBJ2-2
ASSLVGQGSPGELF
>TRBV5-6|TRBJ1-3
ASSLAQGGNTIY
>TRBV11-1|TRBJ1-1
ASSLASGLNTEAF
>TRBV2|TRBJ2-3
TSSGGTGESTDTQY
>TRBV5-8|TRBJ2-7
ASSEGRLADFYEQY
>TRBV18|TRBJ1-2
ASSALPLYGYT
>TRBV6-9|TRBJ2-1
ASRHRGGASRNEQF
>TRBV7-3|TRBJ1-5
ASSLSLGQPQH
>TRBV20-1|TRBJ2-3
SARDPKAGAGGDTQY
>TRBV6-5|TRBJ1-6
ASSYVGRGQGSPLH
>TRBV18|TRBJ2-3
ASSPWSTANTDTQY
>TRBV7-9|TRBJ2-7
ASSGSPGQGSEQY